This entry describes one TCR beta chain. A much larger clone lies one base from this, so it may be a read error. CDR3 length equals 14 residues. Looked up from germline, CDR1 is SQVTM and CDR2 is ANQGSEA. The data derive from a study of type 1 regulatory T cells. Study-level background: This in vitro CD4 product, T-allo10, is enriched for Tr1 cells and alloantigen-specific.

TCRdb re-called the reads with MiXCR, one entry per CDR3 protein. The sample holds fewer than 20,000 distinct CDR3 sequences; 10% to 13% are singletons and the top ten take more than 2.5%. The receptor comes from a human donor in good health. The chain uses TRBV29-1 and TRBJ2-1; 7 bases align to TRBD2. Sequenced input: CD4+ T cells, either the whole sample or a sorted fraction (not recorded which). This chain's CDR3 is CSVEEVLADNGQFF. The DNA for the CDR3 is TGCAGCGTTGAAGAAGTGCTAGCGGACAATGGGCAGTTCTTC.